This entry lists 17 T cell receptor beta chains sequenced from one sample in a study of T cell responses to AZD1222 COVID-19 vaccine. Produced via immunoSEQ multiplex PCR; TCRdb's table is partial and in-frame only. The sample consists of 80,000 to 100,000 clones, nearly 90% of them appearing once. This material consisted of peripheral blood, taken on day 0 of MenACWY control vaccination. These TCRs come from an adult in good health.

This clone was found once. This sequence joins TRBV12-3 or TRBV12-4 and TRBJ1-2; D perhaps matches TRBD1 (6 bases). The CDR3 runs to 12 residues. The V and J ends lost 6 bases and 4 bases respectively, with 9 bases between them. The CDR3 loop is CASSRGAYGYTF. CDR3 bases: TGTGCCAGCAGCCGGGGGGCCTATGGCTACACCTTC.

The CDR3 DNA reads as TGTGCCAGCAGTTACTCATGGGACAGCTATGGCTACACCTTC. This sequence encodes CASSYSWDSYGYTF. The V and J genes are TRBV6-5 and TRBJ1-2; 7 nucleotides align to TRBD1. V trimming: 0 bases; J trimming: 4 bases; junction bases outside the gene matches: 2. Germline V gives CDR1 MNHEY, CDR2 SVGAGI. This CDR3 has 14 residues.

The V call is TRBV5-1, the J call TRBJ2-7; maybe TRBD2 (6 bases). The CDR3 spans 15 residues. Germline CDR1 and CDR2: SGHRS and YFSETQ. Deletions cut 4 bases from V and 0 bases from J, with 14 bases between. The chain's CDR3 is CASSGEGRSSYEQYF. As DNA, the CDR3 is TGCGCCAGCAGCGGAGAAGGGAGGAGCTCCTACGAGCAGTACTTC.

The rearrangement uses TRBV10-3 and TRBJ2-7; 10 nucleotides line up with TRBD1. The CDR3 is made up of 15 amino acids. Germline lookup yields CDR1 ENHRY and CDR2 SYGVKD. V lost 6 bases, J lost 4 bases, and 9 bases stayed unmatched. In DNA form, the CDR3 reads TGTGCCATCAGGAATCCGGGACAGGGGTGGTACGAGCAGTACTTC. It codes for CAIRNPGQGWYEQYF.

This chain links TRBV9 with TRBJ1-2, with D possibly being TRBD1 (6 bases). The CDR3 has 13 residues. Germline V gene lookup returns CDR1 SGDLS and CDR2 YYNGEE. V was trimmed by 0 bases and J by 8 bases, leaving 11 bases between them. The CDR3 reads CASSVVGGDGYTF. DNA of the CDR3: TGTGCCAGCAGCGTAGTAGGGGGTGACGGCTACACCTTC.

The chain employs TRBV4-3 and TRBJ2-7; 7 bases line up with TRBD2. Germline V CDR1 and CDR2: LGHNA, YSLEER. V was pared by 3 bases and J by 2 bases, with 7 bases of the junction left unmatched. CDR3 length equals 15 residues. CDR3 bases: TGCGCCAGCAGCCATATCCTAGCGGAGCCCTACGAGCAGTACTTC. It specifies CASSHILAEPYEQYF.

The V and J genes are TRBV4-3 and TRBJ1-6; no clear D gene. Trimming shortened V by 0 bases and J by 8 bases, and 14 bases separated the two germline ends. The germline CDR1 and CDR2 sequences are LGHNA and YSLEER. The CDR3 sequence is 16 residues long. CDR3 residues: CASSQDPIRLDSPLHF. The CDR3 DNA follows: TGCGCCAGCAGCCAAGATCCGATCAGGCTTGATTCACCCCTCCACTTT.

This clone was detected only once. This chain connects TRBV3-1 (or the pseudogene TRBV3-2) to TRBJ2-7; 10 nucleotides agree with TRBD1. The junction had 11 bases not matched to a gene; V was cut back by 5 bases and J by 4 bases. CDR1 and CDR2 from the germline V gene are LGHDT and YNNKEL (reference sequence). The CDR3 extends over 16 amino acids. This chain's CDR3 is CASSKTQTGGPYEQYF. The CDR3 DNA sequence: TGTGCCAGCAGCAAAACTCAGACAGGGGGCCCGTACGAGCAGTACTTC.

This chain joins TRBV6-5 and TRBJ2-2, with 8 nucleotides matching TRBD1. J lost 4 bases, V lost 6 bases, and 4 bases had no gene match. This CDR3 has 14 amino acids. Germline values: CDR1 MNHEY, CDR2 SVGAGI. The CDR3 region is CASRLTGVTGELFF. DNA of the CDR3: TGTGCCAGCAGGCTGACAGGGGTCACCGGGGAGCTGTTTTTT.

The genes are TRBV15 and TRBJ1-2, with D hard to call. The V end was cut by 0 bases, the J end by 8 bases, with 13 bases between. The CDR3 sequence is 14 residues long. The germline CDR1 and CDR2 sequences are LNHNV and YYDKDF (reference sequence). CDR3 region: CATSREVLLEGYTF. The CDR3 bases are TGTGCCACCAGCAGAGAAGTCCTGCTGGAAGGCTACACCTTC. Drawing the rest from reference TRBV15 and TRBJ1-2, the complete variable domain is DAMVIQNPRYQVTQFGKPVTLSCSQTLNHNVMYWYQQKSSQAPKLLFHYYDKDFNNEADTPDNFQSRRPNTSFCFLDIRSPGLGDTAMYLCATSREVLLEGYTFGSGTRLTVV.

The chain couples TRBV5-4 to TRBJ2-5; 12 nucleotides agree with TRBD1. This CDR3 has 17 residues. CDR1 is SGHNT, CDR2 YYREEE, per germline (reference sequence). The trim removed 1 base at V and 2 bases at J, leaving 6 bases unmatched. CDR3 sequence (DNA): TGTGCCAGCAGCTTGCCGCGGGACAGGGGGCTTCAAGAGACCCAGTACTTC. It codes for CASSLPRDRGLQETQYF.

The chain combines TRBV15 with TRBJ1-2; D remains unclear. V lost 3 bases and J 6 bases, leaving 14 bases between the germline ends. The CDR3 consists of 14 residues. Germline assignment: CDR1 LNHNV and CDR2 YYDKDF (reference sequence). DNA for the CDR3: TGTGCCACCAGCAGGACATCTCCTGGCGATGGCTACACCTTC. Translated, it gives CATSRTSPGDGYTF.

V gene TRBV7-2 combines with J gene TRBJ2-6; tentative D call: TRBD2 (6 bases). The CDR3 totals 14 residues. Looked up from germline, CDR1 is SGHTA and CDR2 is FQGNSA. Trimming shortened V by 7 bases and J by 2 bases, and 9 bases separated the two germline ends. The CDR3 region is CASTASAGANVLTF. CDR3 sequence (DNA): TGTGCCAGCACCGCTAGCGCTGGGGCCAACGTCCTGACTTTC.

This clone has just a few counts. The V call is TRBV4-2, the J call TRBJ2-6; no clear D gene. In germline, CDR1 is LGHNA, CDR2 YNFKEQ. The CDR3 has 16 amino acids. V was pared by 0 bases and J by 0 bases, with 6 bases between. CDR3 in DNA: TGTGCCAGCAGCCAAGATTCTACCTCTGGGGCCAACGTCCTGACTTTC. Amino acid sequence: CASSQDSTSGANVLTF.

The sample holds one count of this clone. The chain uses TRBV5-1 and TRBJ2-7, with TRBD1 matching 9 bases. V lost 0 bases to trimming and J lost 7 bases; unmatched junction nucleotides: 8. Germline values: CDR1 SGHRS, CDR2 YFSETQ. The CDR3 spans 15 residues. The CDR3 loop is CASSLEGTGHREQYF. In DNA form, the CDR3 reads TGCGCCAGCAGCTTGGAGGGGACAGGGCACAGGGAGCAGTACTTC.

This clone was detected once. This chain links TRBV12-3 or TRBV12-4 with TRBJ1-1, with D possibly TRBD1 on 6 matching bases. The V end lost 10 bases, the J end lost 0 bases, and 12 bases lay between the germline ends. This CDR3 is 13 amino acids long. The CDR3 here is CATIGQMNTEAFF. CDR3 sequence (DNA): TGTGCCACCATAGGACAGATGAACACTGAAGCTTTCTTT.

This rearrangement joins TRBV12-3 or TRBV12-4 to TRBJ2-2, with no clear D. The CDR3 extends over 11 amino acids. Deletions cut 7 bases from V and 5 bases from J, with 5 bases between. The CDR3 reads CASTYTGELFF. The CDR3 DNA follows: TGTGCCAGCACCTATACCGGGGAGCTGTTTTTT.